Shown below are 30 T cell receptor beta chains from a single sample sequenced in a study of OX40 agonist ivuxolimab in advanced cancers. Preparation of the library involved the immunoSEQ multiplex PCR assay. The clones in this table, taken by TCRdb from immuneACCESS, are in-frame only. Not every clone is retained; where verified, under half of the shortfall comes from an unresolved V gene, and the cause of the rest is unknown. In all, the sample holds about 13,000 clones, and about 68% of those were seen once. 26% of the sample lies in the top ten. Material: CD4+ or CD8+ T cells sorted from blood, obtained in a trial of the OX40 agonist ivuxolimab. These receptors were collected from an adult with an advanced solid tumor such as melanoma, head and neck, liver or kidney cancer.

The chain combines TRBV9 with TRBJ2-5, with 9 bases that match TRBD1. The V gene's germline CDR1 is SGDLS and CDR2 YYNGEE. The CDR3 spans 16 residues. The junction had 11 bases not matched to a gene; V was cut back by 3 bases and J by 5 bases. The CDR3 DNA sequence: TGTGCCAGCAGCGAACAGGGGGCGAGGGACTCCGAGACCCAGTACTTC. It codes for CASSEQGARDSETQYF.

This clone has a handful of counts. The CDR3 here is CASSVVGVSLDEQYF. The CDR3 bases are TGTGCCAGCAGCGTAGTCGGGGTTTCTCTCGACGAGCAGTACTTC. The genes are TRBV9 and TRBJ2-7; D is possibly TRBD2 (5 bases). Germline CDR1 and CDR2: SGDLS and YYNGEE. V lost 0 bases and J lost 5, with 15 bases in between. The CDR3 is 15 amino acids.

J is TRBJ1-1 and V is TRBV30, with D possibly matching TRBD1 (5 bases). Trimming shortened V by 5 bases and J by 3 bases, and 13 bases separated the two germline ends. The CDR3 loop spans 13 amino acids. Germline CDR1 and CDR2: GTSNPN and SVGIG (reference sequence). CDR3 sequence (DNA): TGTGCCTGGTCAGACAGCAGCTACACTGAAGCTTTCTTT. Encoded protein: CAWSDSSYTEAFF.

J is TRBJ1-2 and V is TRBV6-5, with D uncertain. Germline lookup yields CDR1 MNHEY and CDR2 SVGAGI. The CDR3 covers 16 residues. Between the trimmed V and J ends, which lost 2 bases and 2 bases, there was a span of 15 bases. The CDR3: CASSYPSPNRNYGYTF. CDR3 bases: TGTGCCAGCAGTTACCCCTCCCCCAACCGGAACTATGGCTACACCTTC.

This chain links TRBV7-2 with TRBJ2-6, with D unclear. The CDR3 runs 16 residues. Germline loops: CDR1 SGHTA, CDR2 FQGNSA. The germline V and J ends were trimmed by 5 bases and 0 bases, with 11 bases remaining between them. CDR3 residues: CASSPLQSSGANVLTF. Here the CDR3 DNA reads TGTGCCAGCAGCCCTTTACAGTCCTCTGGGGCCAACGTCCTGACTTTC.

This clone was found a few times. V usage is TRBV20-1 and J usage is TRBJ2-1; no clear D. The V end lost 2 bases, the J end lost 6 bases, and 2 bases lay between the germline ends. Per the germline V gene, CDR1 is DFQATT and CDR2 is SNEGSKA (reference sequence). CDR3 size: 10 residues. In nucleotides, the CDR3 is TGCAGTGCTAGAATCAATGAGCAGTTCTTC. Its protein is CSARINEQFF.

This chain uses TRBV5-3 with TRBJ2-7; D remains unclear. TRBV5-3 is an ORF, and what it does is uncertain. This CDR3 contains 12 residues. Trimming took 8 bases from V and 3 from J, leaving 12 bases between them. In nucleotides, the CDR3 is TGTGCCAGCAGCCGGAACATCTACGAGCAGTACTTC. Protein: CASSRNIYEQYF.

The rearrangement links TRBV29-1 to TRBJ2-2; no definite D call. The V gene lost 0 bases and the J gene lost 1 base, with 3 bases spanning the gap. The CDR3 is 13 amino acids. Per germline, CDR1 SQVTM and CDR2 ANQGSEA. CDR3 DNA sequence: TGCAGCGTTGAAGATCAGAACACCGGGGAGCTGTTTTTT. It codes for CSVEDQNTGELFF.

A single count supports this clone. The chain combines TRBV29-1 with TRBJ2-7; 7 bases agree with TRBD2. V dropped 2 bases and J dropped 6; count of bases not matched to a gene: 13. The CDR3 is made up of 15 amino acids. Germline loops: CDR1 SQVTM, CDR2 ANQGSEA. The CDR3 DNA follows: TGCAGCGTTGAAAGTCTGGACGGGAGGAGCGGCGAGCAGTACTTC. Residues: CSVESLDGRSGEQYF.

The rearrangement joins TRBV2 to TRBJ2-7; 7 nucleotides match TRBD1. There are 14 residues in the CDR3. J lost 0 bases, V lost 5 bases, and 4 bases had no gene match. CDR1 and CDR2 from the germline V gene are SNHLY and FYNNEI. The CDR3 coding sequence is TGTGCCAGCAGTCATGACAGGGACTCCTACGAGCAGTACTTC. Translating gives CASSHDRDSYEQYF.

The gene calls are TRBV7-8 and TRBJ2-5, with D unresolved. Germline V CDR1 and CDR2: SGHVS, FQNEAQ. This CDR3 comprises 15 residues. V lost 5 bases to trimming and J lost 5 bases, with 18 bases between them. The CDR3 protein is CASSPPYRDRETQYF. In nucleotides, the CDR3 is TGTGCCAGCAGCCCCCCGTATCGAGATAGGGAGACCCAGTACTTC.

J is TRBJ2-1 and V is TRBV4-3; TRBD1 might be the D (5 bases). V was cut by 1 base and J by 2 bases, with 12 bases left in between. The CDR3 has 16 residues. The germline V gene encodes CDR1 LGHNA and CDR2 YSLEER. Here the CDR3 reads CASSQGIETAYNEQFF. DNA for the CDR3: TGCGCCAGCAGCCAAGGTATTGAGACAGCCTACAATGAGCAGTTCTTC.

This clone was seen a handful of times. The chain links TRBV27 to TRBJ2-4; TRBD2 aligns across 15 bases. Germline CDR1 is MNHEY and CDR2 is SMNVEV (reference sequence). With V trimmed by 2 bases and J by 8 bases, 4 bases remained unmatched. The CDR3 contains 16 residues. CDR3 sequence (DNA): TGTGCCAGCAGTTTACGGACTAGCGGGGGGGTAGACATTCAGTACTTC. Translating it yields CASSLRTSGGVDIQYF.

By share, this clone counts as medium-sized (0.01 to 0.1%). The chain couples TRBV6-1 to TRBJ1-2; D might be TRBD1 (6 bases). Germline assignment: CDR1 MNHNS and CDR2 SASEGT. CDR3 length: 14 residues. Deletions cut 2 bases from V and 4 bases from J, with 11 bases between. Here the CDR3 reads CASSEWQGPYGYTF. The CDR3 DNA is TGTGCCAGCAGTGAATGGCAGGGGCCCTATGGCTACACCTTC.

The chain has TRBV29-1 and TRBJ2-3; D possibly corresponds to TRBD1 (6 bases). The CDR3 sequence is 14 residues long. CDR1 is SQVTM and CDR2 is ANQGSEA in the germline V gene. V shed 7 bases and J shed 5 bases, with 19 bases lying between them. The CDR3 DNA is TGCAGCGCCGAAAGCAGGGGAGATGGAGATACGCAGTATTTT. This codes for CSAESRGDGDTQYF.

This clone was found a few times. The J gene is TRBJ2-7, the V gene TRBV4-1; unclear D gene. The CDR3 spans 13 residues. CDR1 is MGHRA and CDR2 is YSYEKL in the germline V gene. With 0 bases removed from V and 5 bases from J, the gap between germline ends came to 8 bases. CDR3 loop: CASSQESWDEQYF. The CDR3 coding sequence is TGCGCCAGCAGCCAAGAAAGCTGGGACGAGCAGTACTTC.

This clone has only a few counts. The gene calls are TRBV5-4 and TRBJ2-1, with D possibly TRBD2 on 5 matching bases. The V and J ends lost 4 bases and 9 bases respectively, with 14 bases between them. Germline CDR1 and CDR2: SGHNT and YYREEE (reference sequence). This CDR3 has 13 amino acids. CDR3 coding DNA: TGTGCCAGCAGCCGACGTGAGGGCACTGAGCAGTTCTTC. Translated, it gives CASSRREGTEQFF.

The chain employs TRBV6-5 and TRBJ2-1; 9 bases line up with TRBD1. The CDR3 is 11 residues long. Germline CDR1 and CDR2: MNHEY and SVGAGI. Unmatched junction bases numbered 3, after V lost 10 bases and J lost 8 bases. The CDR3 DNA reads as TGTGCCACCGGGACAGGGTATGAGCAGTTCTTC. Translating it yields CATGTGYEQFF.

This clone was counted a few times. This sequence joins TRBV27 and TRBJ2-2; unclear D gene. The CDR3 runs 15 residues. Trimming stripped 1 base from V and 3 bases from J, with 9 bases between. Germline assignment: CDR1 MNHEY and CDR2 SMNVEV (reference sequence). The CDR3 DNA follows: TGTGCCAGCAGTTTATTAGGGCCCCACACCGGGGAGCTGTTTTTT. The encoded protein is CASSLLGPHTGELFF.

V gene TRBV10-1 combines with J gene TRBJ2-1; 9 bases line up with TRBD2. This CDR3 comprises 14 residues. Germline V gene data show CDR1 as WNHNN and CDR2 as SYGVQD (reference sequence). V was pared by 2 bases and J by 8 bases, with 4 bases of the junction left unmatched. The CDR3 sequence is CASSEAGTSYEQFF. In DNA form, the CDR3 reads TGCGCCAGCAGTGAGGCGGGGACTAGCTATGAGCAGTTCTTC.

The chain is built from TRBV27 and TRBJ2-1; D is possibly TRBD2 (6 bases). The CDR3 contains 16 residues. V lost 3 bases and J 6 bases, leaving 18 bases between the germline ends. Germline assignment: CDR1 MNHEY and CDR2 SMNVEV (reference sequence). The CDR3, as DNA: TGTGCCAGCAGTTTTACCCCGGGAGCACTGGCCAATGAGCAGTTCTTC. Translation: CASSFTPGALANEQFF.

The chain joins TRBV19 to TRBJ1-1, with D possibly TRBD1 on 5 matching bases. Trimming took 7 bases from V and 3 from J, leaving 15 bases between them. This CDR3 comprises 14 residues. CDR1 is LNHDA, CDR2 SQIVND, per germline (reference sequence). The CDR3 DNA reads TGTGCCAGTACCCACAAGGGGTTTTACACTGAAGCTTTCTTT. It encodes CASTHKGFYTEAFF.

This clone appeared a few times. The same CDR3 can be traced to other DNA sequences in this sample. The chain links TRBV6-5 to TRBJ1-4; D is possibly TRBD1 (5 bases). V lost 0 bases and J lost 11, with 10 bases in between. Germline V lookup: CDR1 MNHEY, CDR2 SVGAGI. The length of the CDR3 is 13 residues. The CDR3 here is CASSYSSGGKLFF. CDR3 sequence (DNA): TGTGCCAGCAGTTACTCGAGTGGGGGGAAACTGTTTTTT.

The rearrangement joins TRBV5-4 to TRBJ2-7; D perhaps matches TRBD2 (6 bases). The CDR3 spans 13 residues. Germline values: CDR1 SGHNT, CDR2 YYREEE (reference sequence). With 2 bases removed from V and 1 base from J, the gap between germline ends came to 7 bases. This chain's CDR3 is CASSFGTSYEQYF. In DNA form, the CDR3 reads TGTGCCAGCAGCTTCGGGACTTCCTACGAGCAGTACTTC.

Only one count was recorded for this clone. The V call is TRBV28, the J call TRBJ2-5, with D tentatively TRBD1 (5 bases). Germline V gene lookup returns CDR1 MDHEN and CDR2 SYDVKM. With 10 bases removed from V and 4 bases from J, the gap between germline ends came to 13 bases. The CDR3 is 12 amino acids. The CDR3 DNA reads TGTGCCATACGGACGGACACAGAGACCCAGTACTTC. It encodes CAIRTDTETQYF.

The rearrangement joins TRBV6-9 to TRBJ1-3; D gene uncertain. There are 17 residues in the CDR3. Germline CDR1 is MNHGY and CDR2 is SVAAGI. V gave up 5 bases and J gave up 4 bases, with 21 bases separating them. This CDR3 is CASSGGPGPQSGNTIYF. The CDR3 nucleotides are TGTGCCAGCAGTGGCGGGCCGGGCCCACAATCCGGAAACACCATATATTTT.

This clone was seen once. The chain has TRBV5-1 and TRBJ2-1; a possible D gene is TRBD2 (5 bases). The germline gives CDR1 SGHRS, CDR2 YFSETQ. This CDR3 region has 12 residues. V dropped 6 bases and J dropped 9 bases, with 13 bases sitting between them. The CDR3 spells CASISGGGEQFF. DNA for the CDR3: TGCGCCAGCATAAGCGGAGGAGGTGAGCAGTTCTTC. Full variable domain (remainder filled in from reference TRBV5-1 and TRBJ2-1): KAGVTQTPRYLIKTRGQQVTLSCSPISGHRSVSWYQQTPGQGLQFLFEYFSETQRNKGNFPGRFSGRQFSNSRSEMNVSTLELGDSALYLCASISGGGEQFFGPGTRLTVL.

The chain carries TRBV4-3 and TRBJ1-2, with D uncertain. The CDR3 totals 15 residues. V shed 0 bases and J shed 4 bases, with 12 bases lying between them. Germline CDR1 is LGHNA and CDR2 is YSLEER. CDR3 in DNA: TGCGCCAGCAGCCAAGATTCGGCGCGGGGCTATGGCTACACCTTC. Translating gives CASSQDSARGYGYTF.

This chain uses TRBV5-6 with TRBJ2-5, with D perhaps TRBD1 (6 bases). The V gene lost 2 bases and the J gene lost 1 base, with 15 bases spanning the gap. The CDR3 totals 16 residues. The germline V gene encodes CDR1 SGHDT and CDR2 YYEEEE. CDR3 residues: CASSFGQPTSQETQYF. The CDR3 DNA reads as TGTGCCAGCAGCTTCGGACAGCCCACTTCCCAAGAGACCCAGTACTTC.

As for this clone: An end of the junction differs from the germline gene, which may be a read error. Other DNA variants within this sample encode the same CDR3. The chain recombines TRBV9 with TRBJ1-3; D remains unclear. CDR1 is SGDLS, CDR2 YYNGEE, per germline. The CDR3 has 13 residues. The CDR3 loop reads CASSSRVENTIYF. The CDR3, as DNA: TGCGCCAGCAGCTCAAGGGTAGAAAACACCATATATTTT.